A single T cell receptor beta chain is shown here with its context. Those enrolled in Seattle joined during active infection and were followed longitudinally afterward. Trimming took 4 bases from V and 3 from J, leaving 8 bases between them. The CDR3 runs to 13 residues. The germline CDR1 and CDR2 sequences are MGHRA and YSYEKL. This entry belongs to a study of blood T cell repertoires in COVID-19. Overall study: There were acute and convalescent COVID-19 samples, and they came from the United States, Italy and Spain. Nucleic acid was either cDNA or gDNA, and it came from T cells, B-cell-depleted T cells, or PBMCs.

In the original workflow: Amplification from reference gene primers served as the basis for estimated nucleated cell counts. Some clones are missing from TCRdb's copy, which holds only in-frame ones; the method was immunoSEQ multiplex PCR. For V, J and clone size, that table is used; D and trimming come from the DNA. The repertoire holds approximately 320,000 clones, with around 92% as singletons. The V and J genes are TRBV4-1 and TRBJ2-3; D remains ambiguous. The sample was peripheral blood. This receptor was obtained from a woman aged 25 to 39 with COVID-19, enrolled during active disease. DNA for the CDR3: TGCGCCAGCAGCCGTACTCGAACAGATACGCAGTATTTT. Encoded protein: CASSRTRTDTQYF.